The present T cell receptor beta chain was sequenced within a study of PD-1 blockade in classical Hodgkin lymphoma. General study findings and limits: Whoever responded completely had baseline diversity much like that seen in newly diagnosed patients. Patients starting nivolumab less than 1 year after ASCT had lower diversity and were excluded from later analyses.

The CDR3 is made up of 13 amino acids. Trimming took 0 bases from V and 6 from J, leaving 6 bases between them. Germline CDR1 GTSNPN, CDR2 SVGIG (reference sequence). Clones were sequenced by immunoSEQ multiplex PCR, and TCRdb holds only the in-frame ones, with some missing. This sample yields 20,000 to 25,000 clones, of which around three quarters are seen a single time; approximately 30% belongs to the top ten. Time point in this sample: cycle 4 day 1 (C4D1), after more than five weeks of nivolumab. All patients relapsed after autologous stem cell transplantation, and brentuximab vedotin exposure varied. With regard to this clone: Its antigen is unidentified.

This TCR was sampled from a human donor with classical Hodgkin lymphoma. Source: peripheral blood mononuclear cells (PBMCs), taken before the fourth cycle of nivolumab. The chain has TRBV30 and TRBJ1-6, with unresolved D. The CDR3 spells CAWSVQSNSPLHF. CDR3 nucleotides: TGTGCCTGGAGTGTACAAAGTAATTCACCCCTCCACTTT. The variable domain in full, with the rest retrieved from reference TRBV30 and TRBJ1-6, is SQTIHQWPATLVQPVGSPLSLECTVEGTSNPNLYWYRQAAGRGLQLLFYSVGIGQISSEVPQNLSASRPQDRQFILSSKKLLLSDSGFYLCAWSVQSNSPLHFGNGTRLTVT.